Below are 25 T cell receptor beta chains sequenced from a single sample in a study of blood T cell repertoires in COVID-19 (dated by TCRdb to 2020 to 2022). Library construction relied on the immunoSEQ multiplex PCR assay. TCRdb holds this immuneACCESS table with in-frame rearrangements only. Some clones are missing; in checked studies, unresolved V genes explain under half, and the rest has no known cause. This sample holds about 200,000 clones; roughly four fifths were observed only once. The top ten hold approximately 15% of the sample. The material sequenced was PBMCs or T cells enriched from blood (not recorded which). Receptor source: a man aged 35 to 55 who had recovered from COVID-19.

The gene calls are TRBV7-9 and TRBJ2-2, with 8 positions matching TRBD2. There are 17 residues in the CDR3. The germline V gene encodes CDR1 SEHNR and CDR2 FQNEAQ (reference sequence). V gave up 5 bases and J gave up 2 bases; unmatched junction bases: 10. The CDR3 here is CASSPSLLAGNTGELFF. CDR3 coding DNA: TGTGCCAGCAGCCCATCCCTTCTAGCGGGCAACACCGGGGAGCTGTTTTTT. Full variable domain (outside the CDR3, taken from reference TRBV7-9 and TRBJ2-2): DTGVSQNPRHKITKRGQNVTFRCDPISEHNRLYWYRQTLGQGPEFLTYFQNEAQLEKSRLLSDRFSAERPKGSFSTLEIQRTEQGDSAMYLCASSPSLLAGNTGELFFGEGSRLTVL.

The sample holds one count of this clone. The rearrangement joins TRBV7-2 to TRBJ1-5; maybe TRBD1 (5 bases). Germline assignment: CDR1 SGHTA and CDR2 FQGNSA. Trimming took off 5 bases at V and 0 bases at J, with 11 bases between the two ends. The CDR3 extends over 15 amino acids. The CDR3 protein is CASSEGLISNQPQHF. The CDR3 nucleotides read TGTGCCAGCAGCGAGGGACTGATTAGCAATCAGCCCCAGCATTTT.

The chain has TRBV6-5 and TRBJ2-3; D is unresolved. Germline values: CDR1 MNHEY, CDR2 SVGAGI. V was trimmed by 8 bases and J by 0 bases, leaving 12 bases between them. The CDR3 length is 14 residues. Here the CDR3 reads CASRLSSSTDTQYF. The DNA of the CDR3 is TGTGCCAGCCGCCTATCCTCTAGCACAGATACGCAGTATTTT.

The rearrangement joins TRBV23-1 to TRBJ2-6, with 10 positions matching TRBD1. TRBV23-1 is an open reading frame whose function is uncertain. This CDR3 is 21 amino acids long. The ends lost 3 bases at V and 1 base at J; junction bases unmatched: 15. The CDR3 sequence: CASSQFCGSGQGESGANVLTF. Here the CDR3 DNA reads TGCGCCAGCAGTCAGTTCTGCGGCTCCGGACAGGGGGAATCTGGGGCCAACGTCCTGACTTTC.

The CDR3 protein is CASSIGGGQHNEKLFF. The CDR3 bases are TGTGCCAGTAGTATAGGAGGGGGACAGCACAATGAAAAACTGTTTTTT. V usage is TRBV19 and J usage is TRBJ1-4; 7 nucleotides agree with TRBD1. The germline gives CDR1 LNHDA, CDR2 SQIVND (reference sequence). V shed 1 base and J 5 bases; nucleotides not matched to a gene: 7. The CDR3 consists of 16 residues.

This clone was seen only once. V gene TRBV5-4 combines with J gene TRBJ1-1; 12 positions match TRBD1. CDR3 size: 17 residues. V trimming: 0 bases; J trimming: 1 base; junction bases outside the gene matches: 4. CDR1 and CDR2 (germline): SGHNT, YYREEE (reference sequence). The CDR3: CASSLVGTGGANTEAFF. The CDR3 bases are TGTGCCAGCAGCTTGGTGGGGACAGGGGGCGCGAACACTGAAGCTTTCTTT.

V usage is TRBV4-1 and J usage is TRBJ2-3; tentatively, D is TRBD2 (6 bases). The V gene's germline CDR1 is MGHRA and CDR2 YSYEKL. The CDR3 is made up of 15 amino acids. Deletions cut 0 bases from V and 4 bases from J, with 11 bases between. CDR3 sequence reads: CASSQDRRGPDTQYF. The DNA for the CDR3 is TGCGCCAGCAGCCAAGATCGGAGGGGCCCAGATACGCAGTATTTT.

A single count supports this clone. The chain carries TRBV3-1 (or the pseudogene TRBV3-2) and TRBJ1-2, with D tentatively TRBD1 (5 bases). Per the germline V gene, CDR1 is LGHDT and CDR2 is YNNKEL (reference sequence). The V and J ends lost 6 bases and 4 bases respectively, with 15 bases between them. The CDR3 is 14 amino acids. The CDR3 bases are TGTGCCAGCAGTGGGGGGGGAGGAGTCTATGGCTACACCTTC. It translates to CASSGGGGVYGYTF.

The CDR3 DNA follows: TGTGCCAGCAGCTTGAGGCTAGCGGGGGCCACAGATACGCAGTATTTT. Translating gives CASSLRLAGATDTQYF. This chain joins TRBV5-4 and TRBJ2-3; 10 bases map to TRBD2. The CDR3 consists of 16 residues. Trimming at V came to 1 base and at J to 2 bases, leaving 4 bases not matched to a gene. Germline V gene data show CDR1 as SGHNT and CDR2 as YYREEE (reference sequence).

This clone was seen once. The rearrangement links TRBV4-1 to TRBJ2-7, with TRBD2 matching 11 bases. After removal of 0 bases from V and 0 bases from J, the junction contained 7 bases not matched to a gene. Looked up from germline, CDR1 is MGHRA and CDR2 is YSYEKL. This CDR3 comprises 18 residues. This chain's CDR3 is CASSQDLLAGGYSYEQYF. The CDR3 DNA reads as TGCGCCAGCAGCCAAGATCTGCTAGCGGGAGGTTACTCCTACGAGCAGTACTTC.

The chain combines TRBV5-4 with TRBJ2-7, with 9 bases aligning to TRBD1. The germline gives CDR1 SGHNT, CDR2 YYREEE (reference sequence). With 4 bases clipped from V and 2 bases from J, the junction kept 7 bases outside the gene matches. This CDR3 spans 15 amino acids. CDR3 nucleotides: TGTGCCAGCAGCGAGGACAGGGGCGGCCCCTACGAGCAGTACTTC. Amino acid sequence: CASSEDRGGPYEQYF.

This chain links TRBV2 with TRBJ2-3; 7 nucleotides line up with TRBD1. V lost 11 bases to trimming and J lost 3 bases; unmatched junction nucleotides: 11. This CDR3 is 14 amino acids long. CDR1 and CDR2 (germline): SNHLY, FYNNEI. The CDR3 region is CAGRQGVTTDTQYF. CDR3 bases: TGTGCCGGAAGACAGGGTGTAACAACAGATACGCAGTATTTT. Drawing the rest from reference TRBV2 and TRBJ2-3, the complete variable domain is EPEVTQTPSHQVTQMGQEVILRCVPISNHLYFYWYRQILGQKVEFLVSFYNNEISEKSEIFDDQFSVERPDGSNFTLKIRSTKLEDSAMYFCAGRQGVTTDTQYFGPGTRLTVL.

The chain carries TRBV7-2 and TRBJ2-3; possible D gene TRBD2, 5 bases. Trimming took 3 bases from V and 6 from J, leaving 10 bases between them. Germline CDR1 reads SGHTA; CDR2 reads FQGNSA. The CDR3 has 13 residues. CDR3 amino acids: CASSFGVLDTQYF. The CDR3 region has the DNA TGTGCCAGCAGCTTCGGGGTTCTCGATACGCAGTATTTT.

The rearrangement joins TRBV6-4 to TRBJ1-1; no reliable D call. CDR1 MRHNA and CDR2 SNTAGT come from the germline V gene. Trimming pared 6 bases from V and 4 bases from J, leaving 12 bases between. CDR3 length equals 13 residues. The CDR3 DNA sequence: TGTGCCAGCAGCGCCTTTGGGCCCACTGAAGCTTTCTTT. This encodes CASSAFGPTEAFF.

The chain uses TRBV20-1 and TRBJ2-7; 9 bases are a match to TRBD2. The CDR3 spans 11 residues. Germline-derived CDR1 and CDR2 are DFQATT and SNEGSKA (reference sequence). Unmatched junction bases numbered 5, after V lost 2 bases and J lost 12 bases. The CDR3 sequence is CSARPEREVYF. CDR3 nucleotide sequence: TGCAGTGCTAGACCCGAGCGGGAGGTGTACTTC.

This chain links TRBV7-2 with TRBJ1-5; D uncertain. Germline V gene sequence: CDR1 SGHTA, CDR2 FQGNSA. V lost 5 bases to trimming and J lost 4 bases, with 18 bases between them. This CDR3 has 16 amino acids. The CDR3 DNA reads as TGTGCCAGCAGCACCGAGGTGGGAGGTGTAAATCAGCCCCAGCATTTT. Translating it yields CASSTEVGGVNQPQHF.

The V gene is TRBV24-1, the J gene TRBJ2-3, with 7 bases identical to TRBD1. Germline CDR1 and CDR2: KGHDR and SFDVKD. The ends lost 5 bases at V and 4 bases at J; junction bases unmatched: 8. CDR3 length: 15 residues. Here the CDR3 reads CATSVIGTDSDTQYF. CDR3 bases: TGTGCCACCAGTGTGATCGGGACAGATTCAGATACGCAGTATTTT.

The chain is built from TRBV7-6 and TRBJ2-2, with 7 bases lining up with TRBD1. CDR1 and CDR2 (germline): SGHVS, FNYEAQ. V dropped 1 base and J dropped 6; count of bases not matched to a gene: 2. The CDR3 spans 14 residues. This CDR3 reads CASSLGTGAGELFF. The CDR3 bases are TGTGCCAGCAGCTTAGGGACAGGCGCCGGGGAGCTGTTTTTT.

The CDR3 loop is CASSLGGWNSPLHF. The DNA of the CDR3 is TGTGCCAGCAGCTTAGGAGGGTGGAATTCACCCCTCCACTTT. This chain uses TRBV7-2 with TRBJ1-6; no clear D gene. Trimming left V 1 base short and J 7 bases short, with 8 bases between. This CDR3 is 14 amino acids long. CDR1 SGHTA and CDR2 FQGNSA come from the germline V gene.

This chain uses TRBV7-7 with TRBJ1-1, with a possible D match to TRBD1 (5 bases). Germline V gives CDR1 SSHAT, CDR2 FNYEAQ (reference sequence). The germline V and J ends were trimmed by 5 bases and 3 bases, with 10 bases remaining between them. The CDR3 runs 13 residues. CDR3 protein: CASSVNRYTEAFF. The CDR3 DNA is TGTGCCAGCAGCGTCAACAGGTACACTGAAGCTTTCTTT.

The V gene is TRBV6-4, the J gene TRBJ1-1, with a possible D match to TRBD1 (5 bases). The length of the CDR3 is 13 residues. Germline-derived CDR1 and CDR2 are MRHNA and SNTAGT. V was shortened by 5 bases and J by 4 bases, with 11 bases between the two germline ends. CDR3 sequence reads: CASSTTAFTEAFF. The CDR3 DNA follows: TGTGCCAGCAGTACGACAGCTTTCACTGAAGCTTTCTTT.

The chain carries TRBV6-5 and TRBJ2-2, with D perhaps matching TRBD1 (6 bases). This CDR3 is built from 15 residues. Germline CDR1 MNHEY, CDR2 SVGAGI. V lost 10 bases to trimming and J lost 1 base, with 16 bases between them. The CDR3 loop is CATRPGQLNTGELFF. The DNA for the CDR3 is TGTGCCACCCGTCCAGGACAGCTGAACACCGGGGAGCTGTTTTTT.

The genes are TRBV6-2 or TRBV6-3 and TRBJ2-5; D is undetermined. Germline lookup yields CDR1 MNHEY and CDR2 SVGEGT. Trimming left V 0 bases short and J 6 bases short, with 8 bases between. The CDR3 length is 13 residues. CDR3 protein: CASSYSSFQTQYF. In nucleotides, the CDR3 is TGTGCCAGCAGTTACTCGAGTTTTCAGACCCAGTACTTC.

V is TRBV30 and J is TRBJ2-3; D uncertain. Germline V gene data show CDR1 as GTSNPN and CDR2 as SVGIG (reference sequence). CDR3 size: 14 residues. Deletions cut 4 bases from V and 4 bases from J, with 15 bases between. The CDR3 loop is CAWKDPEQADTQYF. In DNA form, the CDR3 reads TGTGCCTGGAAGGATCCAGAGCAGGCAGATACGCAGTATTTT.

This clone was observed a few times. The chain is built from TRBV19 and TRBJ2-5, with D maybe TRBD2 (6 bases). CDR1 and CDR2 (germline): LNHDA, SQIVND (reference sequence). V lost 5 bases, J lost 5 bases, and 12 bases lay in between. The CDR3 loop spans 13 amino acids. CDR3: CASSSGGWETQYF. The CDR3 bases are TGTGCCAGTAGTTCCGGGGGATGGGAGACCCAGTACTTC.